What follows describes a single TCR beta chain. The data stem from a study of blood T cell repertoires in COVID-19. Generated by immunoSEQ multiplex PCR, the TCRdb table keeps only in-frame clones and is missing some. This sample has 300,000 to 500,000 clones, with roughly 90% found just once. The CDR3 has 15 amino acids. CDR1 and CDR2 from the germline V gene are MGHRA and YSYEKL. The V gene lost 4 bases and the J gene lost 5 bases, with 17 bases spanning the gap. The sequence was collected from a woman aged 25 to 39 with acute COVID-19. The chain employs TRBV4-1 and TRBJ1-1, with a possible D match to TRBD1 (5 bases). The specimen sequenced was PBMCs or T cells enriched from blood (not recorded which). The CDR3 protein is CASSPQVFSRTEAFF. The CDR3 coding sequence is TGCGCCAGCAGCCCACAGGTGTTCAGTCGGACTGAAGCTTTCTTT.